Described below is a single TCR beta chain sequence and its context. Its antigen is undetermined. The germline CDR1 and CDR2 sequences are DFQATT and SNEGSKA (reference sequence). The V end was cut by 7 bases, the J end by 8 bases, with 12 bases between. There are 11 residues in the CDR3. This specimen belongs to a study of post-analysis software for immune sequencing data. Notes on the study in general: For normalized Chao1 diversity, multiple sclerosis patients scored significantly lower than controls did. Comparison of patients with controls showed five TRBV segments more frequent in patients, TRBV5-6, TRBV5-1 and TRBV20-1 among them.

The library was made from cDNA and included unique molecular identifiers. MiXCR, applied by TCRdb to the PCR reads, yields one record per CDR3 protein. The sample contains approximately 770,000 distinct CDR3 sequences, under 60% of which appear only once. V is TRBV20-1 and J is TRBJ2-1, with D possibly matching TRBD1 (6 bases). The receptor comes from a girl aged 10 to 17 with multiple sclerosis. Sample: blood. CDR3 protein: CSVRGVHEQFF. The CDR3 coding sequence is TGCAGTGTCAGGGGAGTGCATGAGCAGTTCTTC.